The T cell receptor beta chain described here comes from a study of shared clonotypes between healthy human individuals. Repertoires were generated with immunoSEQ multiplex PCR, while TCRdb's copy carries only in-frame clones and drops some. Of about 1.4 million clones detected, approximately 96% appear once; the ten largest clones hold over 1%. Germline CDR1 SGHTA, CDR2 FQGNSA. The ends were cut back, 6 bases at V and 1 base at J, with 13 bases in the middle. CDR3 length: 14 residues. The V call is TRBV7-2, the J call TRBJ2-7; unclear D gene. This TCR came from a man in his thirties or forties in good health. The sample comprised naive CD4+ T cells sorted from blood. The subset is: CD45RA+ positively selected. The CDR3 bases are TGTGCCAGCAGTCGTGCCCCCGGTTCCTACGAGCAGTACTTC. Residues: CASSRAPGSYEQYF.